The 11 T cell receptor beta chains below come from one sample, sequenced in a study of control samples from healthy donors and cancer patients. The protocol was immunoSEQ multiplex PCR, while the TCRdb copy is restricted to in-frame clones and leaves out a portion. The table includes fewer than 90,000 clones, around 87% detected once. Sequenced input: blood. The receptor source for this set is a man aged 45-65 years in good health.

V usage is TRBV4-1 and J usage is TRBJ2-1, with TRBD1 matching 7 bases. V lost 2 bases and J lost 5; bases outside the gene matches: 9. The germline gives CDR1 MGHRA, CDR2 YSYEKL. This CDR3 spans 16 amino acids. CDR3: CASSQPGQALDNEQFF. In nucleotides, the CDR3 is TGCGCCAGCAGCCAACCTGGACAGGCTCTCGACAATGAGCAGTTCTTC.

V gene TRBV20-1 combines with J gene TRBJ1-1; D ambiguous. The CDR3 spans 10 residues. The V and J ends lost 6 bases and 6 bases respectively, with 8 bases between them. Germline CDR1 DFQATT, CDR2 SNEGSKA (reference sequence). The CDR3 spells CSALSAEAFF. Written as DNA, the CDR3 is TGCAGTGCCCTCTCGGCTGAAGCTTTCTTT.

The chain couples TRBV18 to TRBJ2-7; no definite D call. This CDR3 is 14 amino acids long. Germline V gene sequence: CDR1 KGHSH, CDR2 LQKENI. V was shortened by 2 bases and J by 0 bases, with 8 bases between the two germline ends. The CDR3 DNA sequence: TGTGCCAGCTCACCATTTTCAGCCTCCTACGAGCAGTACGTC. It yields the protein CASSPFSASYEQYV.

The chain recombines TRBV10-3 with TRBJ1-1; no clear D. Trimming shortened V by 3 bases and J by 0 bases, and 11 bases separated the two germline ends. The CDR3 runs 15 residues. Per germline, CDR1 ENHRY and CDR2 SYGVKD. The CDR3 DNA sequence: TGTGCCATCAGTGACCCTGGACGGATGAACACTGAAGCTTTCTTT. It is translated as CAISDPGRMNTEAFF.

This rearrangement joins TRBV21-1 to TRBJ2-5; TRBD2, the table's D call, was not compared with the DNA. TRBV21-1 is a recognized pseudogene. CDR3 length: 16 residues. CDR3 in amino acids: CASSKGAGGPPETQYF. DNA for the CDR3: TGTGCCAGCAGCAAAGGAGCGGGAGGGCCCCCAGAGACCCAGTACTTC.

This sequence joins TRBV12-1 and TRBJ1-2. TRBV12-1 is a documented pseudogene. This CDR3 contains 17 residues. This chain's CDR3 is CASSLLGDARSNYGYTF. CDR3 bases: TGTGCCAGCAGCCTGCTGGGGGATGCTAGATCTAACTATGGCTACACCTTC.

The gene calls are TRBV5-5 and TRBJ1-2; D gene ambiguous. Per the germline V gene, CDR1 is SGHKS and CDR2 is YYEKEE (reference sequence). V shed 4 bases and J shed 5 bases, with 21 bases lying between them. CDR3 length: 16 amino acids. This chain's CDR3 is CASSRLRASGPYGYTF. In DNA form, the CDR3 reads TGTGCCAGCAGCCGCCTCCGGGCGAGCGGACCGTATGGCTACACCTTC.

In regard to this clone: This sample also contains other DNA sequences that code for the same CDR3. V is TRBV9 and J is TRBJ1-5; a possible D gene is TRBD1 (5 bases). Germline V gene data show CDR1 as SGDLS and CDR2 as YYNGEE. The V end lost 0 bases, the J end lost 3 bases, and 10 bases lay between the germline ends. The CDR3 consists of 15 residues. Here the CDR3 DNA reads TGTGCCAGCAGCGTAGAAGCGGGGCTCAATCAGCCCCAGCATTTT. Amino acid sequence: CASSVEAGLNQPQHF.

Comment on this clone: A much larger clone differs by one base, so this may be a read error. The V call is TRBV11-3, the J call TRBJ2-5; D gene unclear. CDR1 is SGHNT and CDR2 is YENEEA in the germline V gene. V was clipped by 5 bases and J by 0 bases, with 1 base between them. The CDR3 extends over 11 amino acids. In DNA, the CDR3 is TGTGCCAGCAGCAACCAAGAGACCCAGTACTTC. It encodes CASSNQETQYF.

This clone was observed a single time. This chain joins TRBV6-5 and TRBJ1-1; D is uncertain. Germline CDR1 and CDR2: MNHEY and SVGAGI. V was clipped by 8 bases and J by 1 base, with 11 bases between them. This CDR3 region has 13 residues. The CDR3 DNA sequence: TGTGCCAGCCGAGGACCTTGGAACACTGAAGCTTTCTTT. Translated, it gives CASRGPWNTEAFF.

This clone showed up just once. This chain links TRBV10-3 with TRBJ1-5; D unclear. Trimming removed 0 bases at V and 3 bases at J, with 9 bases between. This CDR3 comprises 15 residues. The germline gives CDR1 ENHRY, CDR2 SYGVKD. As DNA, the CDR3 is TGTGCCATCAGTGAGTCAGGACCGAACAATCAGCCCCAGCATTTT. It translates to CAISESGPNNQPQHF.